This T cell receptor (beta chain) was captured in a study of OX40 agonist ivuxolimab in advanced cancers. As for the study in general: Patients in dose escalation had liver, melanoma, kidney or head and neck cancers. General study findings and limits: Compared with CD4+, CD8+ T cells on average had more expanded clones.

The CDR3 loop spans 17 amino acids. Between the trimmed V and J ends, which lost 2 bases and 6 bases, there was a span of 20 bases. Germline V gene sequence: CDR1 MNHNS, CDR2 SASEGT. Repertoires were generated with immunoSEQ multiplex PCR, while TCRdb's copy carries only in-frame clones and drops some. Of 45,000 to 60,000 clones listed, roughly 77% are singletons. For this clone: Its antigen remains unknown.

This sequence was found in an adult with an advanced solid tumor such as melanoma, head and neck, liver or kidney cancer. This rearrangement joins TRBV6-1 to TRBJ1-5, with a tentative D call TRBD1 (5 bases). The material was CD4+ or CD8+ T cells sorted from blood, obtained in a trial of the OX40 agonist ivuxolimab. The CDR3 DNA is TGTGCCAGCAGTGAAAGAGTTGGGGGGACTTGGGGTCAGCCCCAGCATTTT. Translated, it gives CASSERVGGTWGQPQHF.